Below, 15 T cell receptor beta chains from the same sample are listed, as sequenced in a study of T cell responses to AZD1222 COVID-19 vaccine. Clones were read by immunoSEQ multiplex PCR, and TCRdb kept only the in-frame ones, dropping some. The sample includes under 200,000 clones, 94% of them seen just once. This material consisted of peripheral blood, taken on day 0 of AZD1222 vaccination. Source of these receptors: an adult in good health.

The chain combines TRBV5-4 with TRBJ2-5; maybe TRBD2 (6 bases). V was trimmed by 4 bases and J by 3 bases, leaving 13 bases between them. The CDR3 extends over 14 amino acids. Looked up from germline, CDR1 is SGHNT and CDR2 is YYREEE (reference sequence). CDR3 residues: CASSQSGGEETQYF. CDR3 coding DNA: TGTGCCAGCAGCCAATCGGGCGGGGAAGAGACCCAGTACTTC.

This rearrangement joins TRBV6-5 to TRBJ1-6, with unresolved D. Trimming removed 0 bases from V and 9 bases from J, with 3 bases in between. This CDR3 spans 12 amino acids. The V gene's germline CDR1 is MNHEY and CDR2 SVGAGI. CDR3 in DNA: TGTGCCAGCAGTTACTCCTTTTCACCCCTCCACTTT. Translating gives CASSYSFSPLHF.

The gene calls are TRBV20-1 and TRBJ2-4, with unresolved D. Germline lookup yields CDR1 DFQATT and CDR2 SNEGSKA (reference sequence). V was trimmed by 3 bases and J by 0 bases, leaving 18 bases between them. The CDR3 is 17 residues long. DNA for the CDR3: TGCAGTGCTAGTGTTCAGAAACGTGCTCTAGCCAAAAACATTCAGTACTTC. It translates to CSASVQKRALAKNIQYF.

The chain links TRBV2 to TRBJ2-1, with D tentatively TRBD2 (6 bases). The germline V gene has CDR1 SNHLY and CDR2 FYNNEI. The CDR3 is made up of 15 amino acids. The V gene lost 1 base and the J gene lost 9 bases, with 16 bases spanning the gap. CDR3 region: CASSEGRLGSGEQFF. The CDR3 DNA follows: TGTGCCAGCAGTGAAGGTCGACTAGGGAGCGGTGAGCAGTTCTTC.

The chain recombines TRBV11-2 with TRBJ2-3; 9 bases match TRBD1. CDR3 size: 14 residues. The germline CDR1 and CDR2 sequences are SGHAT and FQNNGV. Trimming cost V 3 bases and J 4 bases; bases outside gene matches: 2. The CDR3 bases are TGTGCCAGCAGCTTCGACAGGGGGGCAGATACGCAGTATTTT. Residues: CASSFDRGADTQYF.

This rearrangement joins TRBV7-8 to TRBJ1-1, with D possibly TRBD1 on 5 matching bases. CDR1 SGHVS and CDR2 FQNEAQ come from the germline V gene. V was cut by 5 bases and J by 4 bases, with 17 bases left in between. CDR3 length: 15 residues. CDR3 coding DNA: TGTGCCAGCAGCCAGCCCCTGGGACGCGCCACTGAAGCTTTCTTT. This codes for CASSQPLGRATEAFF.

This chain connects TRBV10-3 to TRBJ1-1; D gene unclear. From germline, CDR1 is ENHRY and CDR2 SYGVKD. V was pared by 4 bases and J by 7 bases, with 13 bases between. This CDR3 is built from 13 residues. CDR3 amino acids: CAISGTAPLEAFF. Written as DNA, the CDR3 is TGTGCCATCAGTGGGACCGCGCCCCTTGAAGCTTTCTTT.

V gene TRBV14 combines with J gene TRBJ1-3, with D uncertain. Trimming shortened V by 3 bases and J by 4 bases, and 4 bases separated the two germline ends. This CDR3 contains 12 residues. CDR1 and CDR2 (germline): SGHDN, FVKESK. The CDR3 nucleotides read TGTGCCAGCAGCCAGGTCGGAAACACCATATATTTT. It specifies CASSQVGNTIYF.

This chain connects TRBV25-1 to TRBJ1-2; TRBD1 agrees at 9 bases. Germline V gene sequence: CDR1 MGHDK, CDR2 SYGVNS. The V and J ends lost 6 bases and 6 bases, in that order; junction bases with no gene match: 5. There are 13 residues in the CDR3. The CDR3 coding sequence is TGTGCCAGCAGGACGACAGGGGGGGATGGCTACACCTTC. Amino acids: CASRTTGGDGYTF.

This clone was picked up one time. The gene calls are TRBV28 and TRBJ1-6; D unresolved. This CDR3 has 14 amino acids. Germline V gene sequence: CDR1 MDHEN, CDR2 SYDVKM. Between the trimmed V and J ends, which lost 9 bases and 9 bases, there was a span of 18 bases. CDR3: CASYRTFSSSPLHF. In nucleotides, the CDR3 is TGTGCCAGTTATCGGACCTTCTCTAGTTCACCCCTCCACTTT.

The genes are TRBV25-1 and TRBJ1-1; tentatively, D is TRBD1 (5 bases). The CDR3 has 15 amino acids. Germline V gene data show CDR1 as MGHDK and CDR2 as SYGVNS. Trimming removed 6 bases at V and 3 bases at J, with 17 bases between. The CDR3 DNA is TGTGCCAGCAGCCGAATAGGGACCCCGGACACTGAAGCTTTCTTT. It translates to CASSRIGTPDTEAFF.

This clone was counted between two and nine times. The rearrangement links TRBV3-1 (or the pseudogene TRBV3-2) to TRBJ1-6, with 8 bases lining up with TRBD1. The germline gives CDR1 LGHDT, CDR2 YNNKEL (reference sequence). This CDR3 has 15 residues. J was trimmed by 7 bases and V by 0 bases; bases with no gene match: 2. In nucleotides, the CDR3 is TGTGCCAGCAGCCAAGATCGACAGGGGAATTCACCCCTCCACTTT. Translating gives CASSQDRQGNSPLHF.

The rearrangement uses TRBV9 and TRBJ1-6; TRBD1 matches 8 bases. Germline V lookup: CDR1 SGDLS, CDR2 YYNGEE. This CDR3 has 15 residues. V was pared by 4 bases and J by 6 bases, with 6 bases of the junction left unmatched. The DNA of the CDR3 is TGTGCCAGCAGCCCCACAGGGGGTAGTAATTCACCCCTCCACTTT. Its protein is CASSPTGGSNSPLHF.

The chain carries TRBV15 and TRBJ2-7; D ambiguous. From germline, CDR1 is LNHNV and CDR2 YYDKDF (reference sequence). V was clipped by 3 bases and J by 3 bases, with 12 bases between them. The CDR3 sequence is 14 residues long. CDR3: CATSRGNMRYEQYF. CDR3 coding DNA: TGTGCCACCAGCAGGGGTAACATGCGCTACGAGCAGTACTTC.

The chain is built from TRBV18 and TRBJ1-2; a possible D gene is TRBD1 (5 bases). The germline CDR1 and CDR2 sequences are KGHSH and LQKENI. The CDR3 sequence is 15 residues long. With 6 bases removed from V and 0 bases from J, the gap between germline ends came to 14 bases. As DNA, the CDR3 is TGTGCCAGCTCCCCCGGGGGGATAGCTAACTATGGCTACACCTTC. Its protein product is CASSPGGIANYGYTF.